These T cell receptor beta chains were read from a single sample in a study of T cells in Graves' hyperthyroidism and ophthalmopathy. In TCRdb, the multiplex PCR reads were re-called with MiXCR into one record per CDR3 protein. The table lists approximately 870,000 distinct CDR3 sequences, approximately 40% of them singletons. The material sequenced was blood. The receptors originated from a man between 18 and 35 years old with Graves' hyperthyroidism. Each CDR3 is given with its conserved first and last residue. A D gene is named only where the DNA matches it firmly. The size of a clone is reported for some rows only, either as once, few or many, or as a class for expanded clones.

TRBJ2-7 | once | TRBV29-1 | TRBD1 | TGCAGCGTTCAGGGACAGGGGGTGTACGAGCAGTACTTC | CSVQGQGVYEQYF
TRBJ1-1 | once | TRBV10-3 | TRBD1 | TGTGCCATCACCCCCGCAGGGGGAGTGGAAGCTTTCTTT | CAITPAGGVEAFF
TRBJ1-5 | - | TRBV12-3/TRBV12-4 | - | TGTGCCAGCGGGGAAGTGAAGTATCAGCCCCAGCATTTT | CASGEVKYQPQHF
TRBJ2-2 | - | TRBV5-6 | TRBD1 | TGTGCCAGCAGCTTCGCTGACAGGGACACCGGGGAGCTGTTTTTT | CASSFADRDTGELFF
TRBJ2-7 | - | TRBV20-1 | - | TGCAGTTATTACGGCGGGAACTCCTACGAGCAGTACTTC | CSYYGGNSYEQYF
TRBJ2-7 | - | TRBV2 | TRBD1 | TGTGCCAGAGGACAGGGGGGGTACGAGCAGTACTTC | CARGQGGYEQYF
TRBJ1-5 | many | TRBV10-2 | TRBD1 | TGCGCCAGCAAGGCCAGGGGGAATCAGCCCCAGCATTTT | CASKARGNQPQHF
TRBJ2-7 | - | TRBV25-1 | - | TGTGCCACCAGCGTAGGGGGCGGGAGGATATACGAGCAGTACTTC | CATSVGGGRIYEQYF
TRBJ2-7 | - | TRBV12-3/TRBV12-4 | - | TGTGCCAGCAGTTTGAGGGATATCGACGAGCAGTACTTC | CASSLRDIDEQYF
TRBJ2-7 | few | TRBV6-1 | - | TGTGCCAGCAGTGAATCCCTCGGGGCGAGAGAGCAGTACTTC | CASSESLGAREQYF
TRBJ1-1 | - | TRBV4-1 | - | TGCGCCAGCAGCCACGGAGGCTACACTGAAGCTTTCTTT | CASSHGGYTEAFF
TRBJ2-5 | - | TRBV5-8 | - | TGTGCCAGCAGCTTGGACGGGGGCGCGGGCCAAGAGACCCAGTACTTC | CASSLDGGAGQETQYF
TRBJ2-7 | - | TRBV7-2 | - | TGCGCCAGCAGCCCCCAGGGACGGGAGGAGCAGTACTTC | CASSPQGREEQYF
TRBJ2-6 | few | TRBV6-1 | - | TGTGCCAGCAGTGAAGAGTTCTCTGGGGCCAACGTCCTGACTTTC | CASSEEFSGANVLTF
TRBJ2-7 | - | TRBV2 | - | TGTGCCAGCAGTGAAGCGGCGGGCTCCACCTACGAGCAGTACTTC | CASSEAAGSTYEQYF